These T cell receptor beta chains were read from a single sample in a study of blood T cell repertoires in COVID-19. This table comes from immunoSEQ multiplex PCR, and its TCRdb copy is limited to in-frame clones, with some not included. The sample lists some 260,000 clones, around 90% occurring once. Sample: peripheral blood. These receptors were taken from a man aged 18-30 years with active or convalescent COVID-19. CDR3s include the opening cysteine and the closing phenylalanine or tryptophan.

v_call	j_call	cdr3_aa
TRBV24-1	TRBJ1-3	CATSDFEEDGGNTIYF
TRBV4-3	TRBJ2-7	CASSQVTSGYEQYF
TRBV28	TRBJ2-5	CASSRGQSETQYF
TRBV9	TRBJ2-3	CASSVGSGGAVDTQYF
TRBV9	TRBJ1-1	CASSVVWDRGTMGYTEAFF
TRBV5-1	TRBJ2-7	CASSLAGQGSPYEQYF
TRBV6-2/TRBV6-3	TRBJ2-7	CASSRRDRLVEQYF
TRBV19	TRBJ2-4	CASSITDSLNIQYF
TRBV29-1	TRBJ1-2	CSVGEGATSYGYTF
TRBV19	TRBJ2-7	CASSIDREGSGEQYF
TRBV6-5	TRBJ2-1	CASSYSGLAIYNEQFF
TRBV27	TRBJ2-1	CASSFTGPNEQFF
TRBV7-9	TRBJ2-2	CASSLTSGENTGELFF
TRBV29-1	TRBJ2-3	CSVVGLAGGSDTQYF
TRBV5-1	TRBJ1-5	CASSLSAGGQPQHF
TRBV6-5	TRBJ2-3	CASSYAAGGPTDTQYF
TRBV21-1	TRBJ2-3	CASRRFTLGTTSTDTQYF
TRBV28	TRBJ2-1	CASPPAGLSYNEQFF
TRBV5-4	TRBJ2-5	CASSLLFTGETQYF
TRBV24-1	TRBJ2-3	CATSDSGLAGRGTDTQYF
TRBV9	TRBJ2-5	CASSAPGGGETQYF
TRBV7-2	TRBJ2-2	CASGLASTNTGELFF
TRBV7-9	TRBJ1-1	CASSPGHGQAFF
TRBV7-9	TRBJ1-2	CASSLGGITGSDGYTF
TRBV7-9	TRBJ1-1	CASSLEASRGRTEAFF
TRBV9	TRBJ2-2	CASSVEAGGPTGELFF
TRBV28	TRBJ1-2	CASSLSRGFGYTF
TRBV5-6	TRBJ1-1	CASSPGGWGNTEAFF
TRBV6-5	TRBJ1-2	CASRPGQGNGYTF
TRBV6-1	TRBJ2-7	CASSEIRSYEQYF
TRBV23-1	TRBJ2-2	CASSQRSSGTGELFF
TRBV5-8	TRBJ2-3	CASSFPAASGTDTQYF
TRBV18	TRBJ1-5	CASAETGLSNQPQHF
TRBV11-2	TRBJ1-1	CASSPRLDTEAFF
TRBV28	TRBJ2-1	CATHSSGRNEQFF
TRBV25-1	TRBJ2-4	CASSLDGVGKNIQYF
TRBV5-4	TRBJ2-5	CASSSGDRGPQETQYF
TRBV5-1	TRBJ2-7	CASSGGLVPLLQYF
TRBV12-3/TRBV12-4	TRBJ2-5	CASNRESGETQYF
TRBV5-1	TRBJ1-5	CASSLDGGNWPQHF
TRBV5-1	TRBJ2-2	CASRGANTGELFF